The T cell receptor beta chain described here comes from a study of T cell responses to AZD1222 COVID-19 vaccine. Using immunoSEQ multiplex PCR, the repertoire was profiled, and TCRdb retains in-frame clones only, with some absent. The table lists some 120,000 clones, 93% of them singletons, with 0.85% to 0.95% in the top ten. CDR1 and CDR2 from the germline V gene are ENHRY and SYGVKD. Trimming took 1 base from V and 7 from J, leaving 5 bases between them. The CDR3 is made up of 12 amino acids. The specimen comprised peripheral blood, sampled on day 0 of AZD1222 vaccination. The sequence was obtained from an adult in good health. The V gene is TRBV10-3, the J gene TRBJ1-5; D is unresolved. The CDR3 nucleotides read TGTGCCATCAGTGAGTTGGGGCAGCCCCAGCATTTT. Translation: CAISELGQPQHF.